The source of this T cell receptor beta chain is a study of shared clonotypes between healthy human individuals. Study as a whole: Two women and a few men aged 18 to 49 served as donors.

Splitting of CD4+ cells produced CD45RA+ naive and CD45RA-negative memory subsets. In the source study's methods: Owing to the provision of junction-only sequences devoid of quality scores by immunoSEQ, filtering differed. Clones were sequenced by immunoSEQ multiplex PCR, and TCRdb holds only the in-frame ones, with some missing. The V and J calls and the clone size are those of that table, but D and trimming were determined from the DNA. Here the sample spans some 2 million clones, roughly 96% being singletons. The CDR3 runs 14 residues. V shed 2 bases, J shed 4 bases, and the junction held 4 bases outside the gene matches. CDR1 is SGHKS and CDR2 is YYEKEE in the germline V gene (reference sequence).

The clonotype comes from a man between 18 and 35 years old in good health. The source material was naive CD4+ T cells sorted from blood. Subset here: CD45RA+ positively selected. The V gene is TRBV5-5, the J gene TRBJ2-7, with 9 bases lining up with TRBD1. CDR3 sequence: CASSLTGGVYEQYF. The CDR3 DNA reads as TGTGCCAGCAGCTTAACAGGGGGCGTTTACGAGCAGTACTTC.